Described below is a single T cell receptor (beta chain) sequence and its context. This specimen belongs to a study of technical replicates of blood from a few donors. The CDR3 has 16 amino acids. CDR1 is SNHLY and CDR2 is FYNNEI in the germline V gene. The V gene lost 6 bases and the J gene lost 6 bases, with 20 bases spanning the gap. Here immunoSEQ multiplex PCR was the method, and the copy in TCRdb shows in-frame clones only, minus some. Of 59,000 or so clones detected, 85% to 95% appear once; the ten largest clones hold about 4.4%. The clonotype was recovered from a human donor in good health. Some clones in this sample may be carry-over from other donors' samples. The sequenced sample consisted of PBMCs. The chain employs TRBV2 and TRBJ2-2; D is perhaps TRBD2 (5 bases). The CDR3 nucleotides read TGTGCCAGCAGCCCCACTGGCCCGGTGAGGGCCGGGGAGCTGTTTTTT. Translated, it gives CASSPTGPVRAGELFF.